The sequence of this T cell receptor (beta chain) was determined in a study of PD-1 blockade in mismatch repair-deficient tumors. Study details: Patients had approximately 12 mismatch repair-deficient cancer types and were previously treated and progressing. Whole-study results and caveats: Rapid post-treatment expansion, then contraction, generally preceding radiologic response, marked tumor-resident clones.

Remarks on this clone: Its antigen remains unknown.

Using immunoSEQ multiplex PCR, the repertoire was profiled, and TCRdb retains in-frame clones only, with some absent. Among some 40,000 clones listed, approximately 80% were seen once. Trimming removed 0 bases at V and 8 bases at J, with 9 bases between. Germline V lookup: CDR1 SGHNT, CDR2 YYREEE (reference sequence). The CDR3 consists of 13 residues. Every patient had mismatch repair deficiency by PCR or immunohistochemistry. TCR sequencing covered a few patients who responded to pembrolizumab. The material sequenced was PBMCs, taken roughly 39 weeks after starting pembrolizumab. This receptor was obtained from an adult with mismatch repair-deficient cancer. The genes are TRBV5-4 and TRBJ2-1, with a possible D match to TRBD1 (5 bases). CDR3 sequence reads: CASSLAGSHEQFF. CDR3 coding DNA: TGTGCCAGCAGCTTGGCAGGGTCCCATGAGCAGTTCTTC.